These 17 T cell receptor beta chains were sequenced from one sample in a study of blood T cell repertoires in COVID-19. This table comes from immunoSEQ multiplex PCR, and its TCRdb copy is limited to in-frame clones, with some not included. This table has about 73,000 clones, nearly 90% appearing once. Input material: peripheral blood. The source is an elderly man with acute or convalescent COVID-19.

The genes are TRBV18 and TRBJ2-5; the match to TRBD1 covers 8 bases. This CDR3 has 15 amino acids. Losses at the gene ends were 1 base for V and 4 bases for J; bases not matched to a gene: 5. Germline V gene sequence: CDR1 KGHSH, CDR2 LQKENI. Here the CDR3 DNA reads TGTGCCAGCTCACCACGGACAGGGATACCAGAGACCCAGTACTTC. Translating gives CASSPRTGIPETQYF. The full variable domain, completed using reference TRBV18 and TRBJ2-5, is NAGVMQNPRHLVRRRGQEARLRCSPMKGHSHVYWYRQLPEEGLKFMVYLQKENIIDESGMPKERFSAEFPKEGPSILRIQQVVRGDSAAYFCASSPRTGIPETQYFGPGTRLLVL.

The V and J genes are TRBV10-3 and TRBJ2-3; TRBD2 aligns across 10 bases. The CDR3 has 14 amino acids. Trimming at V came to 6 bases and at J to 3 bases, leaving 3 bases not matched to a gene. The germline V gene encodes CDR1 ENHRY and CDR2 SYGVKD. DNA for the CDR3: TGTGCCATCAGGCTAGCGGGGGAGACAGATACGCAGTATTTT. Encoded protein: CAIRLAGETDTQYF.

The J gene is TRBJ2-7, the V gene TRBV7-9; D is uncertain. The V and J ends lost 4 bases and 4 bases respectively, with 8 bases between them. Germline values: CDR1 SEHNR, CDR2 FQNEAQ (reference sequence). The CDR3 is made up of 12 amino acids. The CDR3 here is CASSSLEYEQYF. DNA of the CDR3: TGTGCCAGCAGCTCCCTTGAGTACGAGCAGTACTTC. The full variable domain, rest sourced from reference TRBV7-9 and TRBJ2-7, is DTGVSQNPRHKITKRGQNVTFRCDPISEHNRLYWYRQTLGQGPEFLTYFQNEAQLEKSRLLSDRFSAERPKGSFSTLEIQRTEQGDSAMYLCASSSLEYEQYFGPGTRLTVT.

The V and J genes are TRBV30 and TRBJ1-2; D may be TRBD1 (5 bases). Germline loops: CDR1 GTSNPN, CDR2 SVGIG (reference sequence). CDR3 length: 14 amino acids. V was shortened by 2 bases and J by 7 bases, with 17 bases between the two germline ends. CDR3 bases: TGTGCCTGGAGTCGAAGGGGCCCCTTGGGTGGCTACACCTTC. Amino acid sequence: CAWSRRGPLGGYTF.

This sequence joins TRBV2 and TRBJ1-5; D possibly corresponds to TRBD1 (6 bases). Germline V lookup: CDR1 SNHLY, CDR2 FYNNEI. This CDR3 is built from 14 residues. V was clipped by 2 bases and J by 8 bases, with 13 bases between them. Here the CDR3 reads CASSEWTDLEPQHF. CDR3 DNA sequence: TGTGCCAGCAGTGAATGGACAGATCTCGAGCCCCAGCATTTT.

The chain carries TRBV5-6 and TRBJ2-2; 8 bases align to TRBD1. Germline V gene sequence: CDR1 SGHDT, CDR2 YYEEEE. After removal of 2 bases from V and 7 bases from J, the junction contained 7 bases not matched to a gene. The CDR3 spans 15 residues. The DNA for the CDR3 is TGTGCCAGCAGCTTTCTGGACAGGGTGAGCGGGGAGCTGTTTTTT. Protein product: CASSFLDRVSGELFF.

The genes are TRBV6-1 and TRBJ2-7; a possible D gene is TRBD1 (5 bases). V was cut by 3 bases and J by 2 bases, with 14 bases left in between. In germline, CDR1 is MNHNS, CDR2 SASEGT. The CDR3 loop spans 15 amino acids. The CDR3, as DNA: TGTGCCAGCAGTGAGGGGCGTAACGGAGCCTACGAGCAGTACTTC. It specifies CASSEGRNGAYEQYF.

The chain links TRBV6-6 to TRBJ2-7, with 7 bases matching TRBD2. The germline CDR1 and CDR2 sequences are MNHNY and SVGAGI (reference sequence). CDR3 size: 13 residues. After removal of 5 bases from V and 4 bases from J, the junction contained 5 bases not matched to a gene. CDR3 sequence reads: CASSENGGYEQYF. CDR3 in DNA: TGTGCCAGCAGTGAGAACGGGGGGTACGAGCAGTACTTC.

V usage is TRBV24-1 and J usage is TRBJ2-3; D perhaps matches TRBD2 (6 bases). Germline CDR1 reads KGHDR; CDR2 reads SFDVKD. The CDR3 covers 14 residues. V was pared by 7 bases and J by 6 bases, with 16 bases between. This CDR3 is CATRDQKSGDTQYF. The CDR3 bases are TGTGCCACCAGAGATCAGAAAAGCGGGGATACGCAGTATTTT.

The rearrangement joins TRBV7-9 to TRBJ1-2, with TRBD1 identical over 7 bases. The CDR3 contains 15 residues. Trimming removed 4 bases from V and 2 bases from J; junction bases left unmatched: 7. Germline V gene sequence: CDR1 SEHNR, CDR2 FQNEAQ (reference sequence). CDR3 sequence (DNA): TGTGCCAGCAGCTCTCCCCTGGACAGGAACTATGGCTACACCTTC. This encodes CASSSPLDRNYGYTF.

The chain has TRBV12-3 or TRBV12-4 and TRBJ2-3, with D perhaps TRBD2 (5 bases). V lost 6 bases and J lost 0, with 7 bases in between. The CDR3 loop spans 13 amino acids. The CDR3 region is CASSGLSTDTQYF. For the CDR3, the DNA is TGTGCCAGCAGCGGACTGAGCACAGATACGCAGTATTTT.

The chain employs TRBV11-3 and TRBJ2-1, with 7 bases aligning to TRBD1. CDR1 is SGHNT and CDR2 is YENEEA in the germline V gene. V dropped 5 bases and J dropped 6; count of bases not matched to a gene: 7. This CDR3 is 14 amino acids long. CDR3 sequence (DNA): TGTGCCAGCAGCCCGACAGGGTACGGCAATGAGCAGTTCTTC. This translates into CASSPTGYGNEQFF.

This clone occurred once. The chain has TRBV24-1 and TRBJ2-5, with 9 bases that match TRBD1. The CDR3 length is 15 residues. The junction had 5 bases not matched to a gene; V was cut back by 4 bases and J by 3 bases. Looked up from germline, CDR1 is KGHDR and CDR2 is SFDVKD. This CDR3 reads CATSDPGTGKETQYF. The CDR3 region has the DNA TGTGCCACCAGTGACCCTGGGACAGGGAAAGAGACCCAGTACTTC.

The chain employs TRBV4-1 and TRBJ2-7, with D tentatively TRBD2 (6 bases). The CDR3 consists of 14 residues. The germline CDR1 and CDR2 sequences are MGHRA and YSYEKL. V was pared by 0 bases and J by 9 bases, with 15 bases between. The CDR3: CASSQDAGNRRQYF. CDR3 bases: TGCGCCAGCAGCCAAGATGCGGGGAACAGACGGCAGTACTTC.

This sequence joins TRBV13 and TRBJ2-7; D ambiguous. Between the trimmed V and J ends, which lost 4 bases and 0 bases, there was a span of 4 bases. Germline V gives CDR1 PRHDT, CDR2 FYEKMQ (reference sequence). The CDR3 covers 12 residues. In DNA form, the CDR3 reads TGTGCCAGCAGCTATAGCTCCTACGAGCAGTACTTC. Translation gives CASSYSSYEQYF.

The V gene is TRBV3-1 (or the pseudogene TRBV3-2), the J gene TRBJ1-1; D possibly corresponds to TRBD1 (5 bases). V lost 0 bases, J lost 5 bases, and 19 bases lay in between. This CDR3 is 17 amino acids long. Germline V gene sequence: CDR1 LGHDT, CDR2 YNNKEL (reference sequence). The CDR3 protein is CASSQDLLGGSGTEAFF. CDR3 DNA: TGTGCCAGCAGCCAAGATTTACTTGGGGGGAGCGGGACTGAAGCTTTCTTT.

This CDR3 is CASTTQGWYTEAFF. In DNA, the CDR3 is TGTGCCAGTACTACACAGGGTTGGTACACTGAAGCTTTCTTT. This chain links TRBV19 with TRBJ1-1, with a possible D match to TRBD1 (6 bases). CDR1 is LNHDA and CDR2 is SQIVND in the germline V gene (reference sequence). The CDR3 has 14 amino acids. The V end was cut by 7 bases, the J end by 3 bases, with 15 bases between.